This T cell receptor (beta chain) emerged from a study of metastatic and nonmetastatic thyroid tumors. At the level of the study: Across blood and tumor or nodule tissue, repertoires from malignant and benign thyroid patients were compared with one another. Study-wide results and limits: The reported finding was significantly higher TCR beta diversity in malignant thyroid tumors relative to benign nodules, in blood and tumor.

This clone was recorded at least ten times. Its antigen remains unidentified. Among the patients, none had received any treatment before thyroid surgery. Authors' methods: Differences in CDR3 between clinicopathological groups were drawn on to build a classifier intended to discriminate distant-metastatic papillary thyroid cancer patients. MiXCR was used by TCRdb to re-call the PCR reads. TCRdb, rather than the study authors, made the V and J calls. The sample has about 12,000 clones, roughly 21% seen once; the top ten hold around 12%. Input material: adjacent normal tissue. The sequence derives from a female donor with papillary thyroid cancer or a benign thyroid nodule (not recorded which). Some clones in this sample may be carry-over from other donors' samples.

The CDR3 DNA reads as TGTGCCAGCAGCCAAGGAGGGGCCAACGTCCTGACTTTC. Encoded protein: CASSQGGANVLTF. The gene calls are TRBV3-1 and TRBJ2-6; D gene ambiguous. Germline V gene data show CDR1 as LGHDT and CDR2 as YNNKEL (reference sequence). The CDR3 consists of 13 residues. Trimming pared 1 base from V and 4 bases from J, leaving 2 bases between.